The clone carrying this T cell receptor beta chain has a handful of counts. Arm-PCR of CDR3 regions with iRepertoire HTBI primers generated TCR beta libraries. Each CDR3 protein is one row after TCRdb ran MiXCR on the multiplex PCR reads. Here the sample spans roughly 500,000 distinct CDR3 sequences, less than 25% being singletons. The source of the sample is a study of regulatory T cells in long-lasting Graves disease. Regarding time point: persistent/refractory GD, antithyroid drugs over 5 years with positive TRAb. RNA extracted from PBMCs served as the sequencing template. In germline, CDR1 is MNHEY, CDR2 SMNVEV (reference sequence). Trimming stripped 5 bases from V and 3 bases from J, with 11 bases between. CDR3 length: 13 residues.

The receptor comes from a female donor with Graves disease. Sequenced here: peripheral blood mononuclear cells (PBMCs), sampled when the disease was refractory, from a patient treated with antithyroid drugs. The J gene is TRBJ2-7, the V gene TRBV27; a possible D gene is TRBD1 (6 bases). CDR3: CASSPGTHYEQYF. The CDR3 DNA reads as TGTGCCAGCAGTCCCGGGACACACTACGAGCAGTACTTC.